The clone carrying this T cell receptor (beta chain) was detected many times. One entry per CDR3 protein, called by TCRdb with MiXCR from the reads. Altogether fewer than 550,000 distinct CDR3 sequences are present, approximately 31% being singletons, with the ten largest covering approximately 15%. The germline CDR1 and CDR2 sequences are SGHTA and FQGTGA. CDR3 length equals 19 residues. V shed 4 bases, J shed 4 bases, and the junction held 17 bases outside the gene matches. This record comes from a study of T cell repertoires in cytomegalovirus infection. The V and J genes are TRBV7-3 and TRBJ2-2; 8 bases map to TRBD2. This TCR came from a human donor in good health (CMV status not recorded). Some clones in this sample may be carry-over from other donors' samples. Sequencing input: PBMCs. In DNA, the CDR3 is TGTGCCAGCAGCTCTCTCGGGCGGGGGGCCTCCGTAGGCACCGGGGAGCTGTTTTTT. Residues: CASSSLGRGASVGTGELFF.